Listed here are 23 T cell receptor beta chains from one sample, sequenced in a study of beta chain features in type 1 diabetes. Their recognized antigens are unknown. Whole-study results and caveats: Shorter TCRB CDR3s, moderately but significantly so, marked every one of the four CD4+ subsets in Type 1 diabetes patients.

The isolated RNA, all of it, was reverse transcribed, so expressed TCRB transcripts were what got sequenced. The protocol was immunoSEQ multiplex PCR, while the TCRdb copy is restricted to in-frame clones and leaves out a portion. The sample yields 200,000 to 300,000 clones, roughly 20% seen once. Sample: naive CD4+ T cells from blood. The receptors come from a woman aged 40 to 49 with type 1 diabetes.

This clone has just a few counts. J is TRBJ1-2 and V is TRBV10-3, with a weak D call TRBD1 (6 bases). V lost 6 bases to trimming and J lost 3 bases, with 14 bases between them. Germline lookup yields CDR1 ENHRY and CDR2 SYGVKD. The CDR3 length is 14 residues. The CDR3 coding sequence is TGTGCCATCAGGCCTGTAGAGGGGGACTATGGCTACACCTTC. This translates into CAIRPVEGDYGYTF.

This sequence joins TRBV10-3 and TRBJ2-2; no firm D call. Looked up from germline, CDR1 is ENHRY and CDR2 is SYGVKD. Trimming shortened V by 7 bases and J by 4 bases, and 19 bases separated the two germline ends. There are 16 residues in the CDR3. CDR3 protein: CAITPSSLMSTGELFF. The DNA of the CDR3 is TGTGCCATCACTCCATCGTCCTTGATGAGCACCGGGGAGCTGTTTTTT.

This clone was observed a few times. The chain carries TRBV6-1 and TRBJ2-5; 7 positions agree with TRBD2. The CDR3 is 13 amino acids. V dropped 0 bases and J dropped 5; count of bases not matched to a gene: 0. Germline values: CDR1 MNHNS, CDR2 SASEGT. CDR3 DNA sequence: TGTGCCAGCAGTGAAGCGGGAGGGGAGACCCAGTACTTC. Its translation: CASSEAGGETQYF.

J is TRBJ2-3 and V is TRBV5-1; D gene ambiguous. CDR1 is SGHRS, CDR2 YFSETQ, per germline. This CDR3 region has 15 residues. V lost 0 bases and J lost 0, with 8 bases in between. DNA for the CDR3: TGCGCCAGCAGCTTGGACACGTCTAGCACAGATACGCAGTATTTT. It is translated as CASSLDTSSTDTQYF.

The CDR3 here is CATSRPGQAHEQYF. The DNA of the CDR3 is TGTGCCACCAGCAGACCGGGACAGGCCCACGAGCAGTACTTC. V usage is TRBV15 and J usage is TRBJ2-7; the match to TRBD1 covers 8 bases. CDR3 size: 14 residues. Germline values: CDR1 LNHNV, CDR2 YYDKDF (reference sequence). V was clipped by 2 bases and J by 5 bases; unmatched bases: 5.

V gene TRBV4-2 combines with J gene TRBJ1-1, with unresolved D. V was shortened by 4 bases and J by 1 base, with 10 bases between the two germline ends. The CDR3 has 14 residues. CDR1 and CDR2 (germline): LGHNA, YNFKEQ. CDR3 sequence: CASSPIRGNTEAFF. The CDR3 DNA reads as TGTGCCAGCAGCCCTATACGCGGGAACACTGAAGCTTTCTTT.

The genes are TRBV4-3 and TRBJ2-3; 7 bases agree with TRBD1. The CDR3 runs to 17 residues. Losses at the gene ends were 0 bases for V and 1 base for J; bases not matched to a gene: 7. Germline lookup yields CDR1 LGHNA and CDR2 YSLEER. The CDR3 loop is CASSQDLDRDGTDTQYF. DNA for the CDR3: TGCGCCAGCAGCCAAGATCTAGACAGGGACGGCACAGATACGCAGTATTTT.

J is TRBJ2-7 and V is TRBV29-1; possibly TRBD1 for D (6 bases). This CDR3 is 14 amino acids long. The V and J ends lost 4 bases and 3 bases respectively, with 16 bases between them. Germline V gene sequence: CDR1 SQVTM, CDR2 ANQGSEA. The DNA for the CDR3 is TGCAGCGTTGGGGGCCGGGACAACGGCTACGAGCAGTACTTC. Amino acid sequence: CSVGGRDNGYEQYF.

The chain combines TRBV6-1 with TRBJ1-1, with 8 positions matching TRBD1. V shed 3 bases, J shed 1 base, and the junction held 10 bases outside the gene matches. CDR3 size: 17 residues. The germline CDR1 and CDR2 sequences are MNHNS and SASEGT. This CDR3 reads CASSDFGRTGRNTEAFF. The CDR3 region has the DNA TGTGCCAGCAGTGACTTTGGACGGACAGGGCGGAACACTGAAGCTTTCTTT.

V gene TRBV5-1 combines with J gene TRBJ1-3, with 9 bases that match TRBD1. Germline V gene sequence: CDR1 SGHRS, CDR2 YFSETQ. This CDR3 is 15 amino acids long. J was trimmed by 2 bases and V by 5 bases; bases with no gene match: 5. The CDR3 DNA reads as TGCGCCAGCAGTCAGACAGGGGGAACTGGAAACACCATATATTTT. Protein sequence: CASSQTGGTGNTIYF. The variable domain in full, completed from reference TRBV5-1 and TRBJ1-3, reads KAGVTQTPRYLIKTRGQQVTLSCSPISGHRSVSWYQQTPGQGLQFLFEYFSETQRNKGNFPGRFSGRQFSNSRSEMNVSTLELGDSALYLCASSQTGGTGNTIYFGEGSWLTVV.

The chain is built from TRBV29-1 and TRBJ2-3; 10 bases are shared with TRBD2. This CDR3 region has 16 residues. Germline V lookup: CDR1 SQVTM, CDR2 ANQGSEA. Trimming took 7 bases from V and 2 from J; bases not matched to a gene: 12. The CDR3 DNA reads as TGCAGCGCAGTACTAGCGGGGCTCGGAGCCACAGATACGCAGTATTTT. Its protein product is CSAVLAGLGATDTQYF.

This clone has only a few counts. The CDR3 nucleotides are TGTGCCAGCAGCGTCCTGACAGGGACTGAAGCTTTCTTT. Its protein product is CASSVLTGTEAFF. This rearrangement joins TRBV9 to TRBJ1-1, with TRBD1 identical over 7 bases. Germline V lookup: CDR1 SGDLS, CDR2 YYNGEE. The CDR3 length is 13 residues. J gave up 5 bases and V 2 bases, and 3 bases lay outside the gene matches.

This clone was seen only a few times. The rearrangement uses TRBV19 and TRBJ2-5, with D possibly being TRBD2 (7 bases). There are 15 residues in the CDR3. Germline-derived CDR1 and CDR2 are LNHDA and SQIVND (reference sequence). V gave up 3 bases and J gave up 4 bases, with 15 bases separating them. This CDR3 reads CASSMPVGGPETQYF. CDR3 nucleotide sequence: TGTGCCAGTAGTATGCCGGTCGGGGGGCCAGAGACCCAGTACTTC.

This clone was detected a few times. The V gene is TRBV7-9, the J gene TRBJ2-7; 7 positions agree with TRBD1. The CDR3 is 14 amino acids. Germline lookup yields CDR1 SEHNR and CDR2 FQNEAQ (reference sequence). The junction had 13 bases not matched to a gene; V was cut back by 5 bases and J by 9 bases. The chain's CDR3 is CASSTAPQGTGQYF. DNA for the CDR3: TGTGCCAGCAGCACCGCACCACAGGGGACGGGGCAGTACTTC.

This clone came up a few times. In DNA, the CDR3 is TGTGCCAGCAGCTTGGACAGGAGTAATTCACCCCTCCACTTT. Translation: CASSLDRSNSPLHF. The genes are TRBV5-4 and TRBJ1-6; D might be TRBD1 (5 bases). This CDR3 comprises 14 residues. V lost 0 bases to trimming and J lost 6 bases, with 7 bases between them. CDR1 is SGHNT, CDR2 YYREEE, per germline (reference sequence).

The V gene is TRBV2, the J gene TRBJ2-1; perhaps TRBD2 as D (6 bases). Trimming stripped 7 bases from V and 0 bases from J, with 10 bases between. Germline CDR1 SNHLY, CDR2 FYNNEI. This CDR3 region has 14 residues. The CDR3 spells CASTRGGSYNEQFF. The CDR3 coding sequence is TGTGCCAGCACTAGGGGAGGCTCCTACAATGAGCAGTTCTTC.

The chain couples TRBV29-1 to TRBJ1-2, with D unclear. V gave up 7 bases and J gave up 4 bases, with 10 bases separating them. Germline values: CDR1 SQVTM, CDR2 ANQGSEA. The CDR3 is 11 residues long. The CDR3 DNA sequence: TGCAGCGCTAGTTATGGCTATGGCTACACCTTC. Residues: CSASYGYGYTF.

This chain links TRBV4-1 with TRBJ1-1; D uncertain. The germline V gene has CDR1 MGHRA and CDR2 YSYEKL. The length of the CDR3 is 17 residues. Trimming pared 0 bases from V and 0 bases from J, leaving 14 bases between. In DNA form, the CDR3 reads TGCGCCAGCAGCCAAGAATCATCGGCGGCGATGAACACTGAAGCTTTCTTT. This codes for CASSQESSAAMNTEAFF.

This clone was counted between two and nine times. The rearrangement links TRBV6-5 to TRBJ2-1, with D tentatively TRBD2 (6 bases). The CDR3 contains 13 residues. The V end lost 0 bases, the J end lost 9 bases, and 9 bases lay between the germline ends. The germline CDR1 and CDR2 sequences are MNHEY and SVGAGI. The CDR3 loop is CASSYSPGGEQFF. Here the CDR3 DNA reads TGTGCCAGCAGTTACTCGCCCGGGGGTGAGCAGTTCTTC.

This rearrangement joins TRBV9 to TRBJ2-7; D gene ambiguous. The germline gives CDR1 SGDLS, CDR2 YYNGEE. Trimming cost V 0 bases and J 0 bases, with 10 bases left between them. The CDR3 totals 15 residues. The CDR3 here is CASSVDAKSSYEQYF. CDR3 in DNA: TGTGCCAGCAGCGTAGACGCGAAGAGCTCCTACGAGCAGTACTTC.

V is TRBV7-9 and J is TRBJ2-5; D may be TRBD2 (5 bases). CDR1 is SEHNR, CDR2 FQNEAQ, per germline (reference sequence). CDR3 length equals 12 residues. V lost 3 bases and J lost 3, with 5 bases in between. CDR3 DNA: TGTGCCAGCAGCTTCGGGGAAGAGACCCAGTACTTC. Protein product: CASSFGEETQYF.

This rearrangement joins TRBV7-2 to TRBJ2-5, with 12 positions matching TRBD2. The CDR3 loop spans 15 amino acids. Germline CDR1 reads SGHTA; CDR2 reads FQGNSA. Trimming cost V 4 bases and J 4 bases; bases outside gene matches: 4. The CDR3 nucleotides are TGTGCCAGCAGCTCCCTAGCGGGAGGGGGAGAGACCCAGTACTTC. As protein: CASSSLAGGGETQYF.

V is TRBV29-1 and J is TRBJ1-1, with a tentative D call TRBD1 (6 bases). This CDR3 contains 13 residues. The germline gives CDR1 SQVTM, CDR2 ANQGSEA. Trimming pared 5 bases from V and 4 bases from J, leaving 14 bases between. As DNA, the CDR3 is TGCAGCGTTAGGCAGGGGCCGAGCACTGAAGCTTTCTTT. This gives the protein CSVRQGPSTEAFF. The whole variable domain, remainder taken from reference TRBV29-1 and TRBJ1-1, is SAVISQKPSRDICQRGTSLTIQCQVDSQVTMMFWYRQQPGQSLTLIATANQGSEATYESGFVIDKFPISRPNLTFSTLTVSNMSPEDSSIYLCSVRQGPSTEAFFGQGTRLTVV.